A selection of T cell receptor beta chains follows, all from one sample in a study of CD8+ T cells in alopecia areata. Some clones are missing from TCRdb's copy, which holds only in-frame ones; the method was immunoSEQ multiplex PCR. The profile covers 95,000 to 100,000 clones, with just under 60% appearing a single time and roughly 15% taken by the ten largest. This specimen was CD8+ T cells sorted from blood, taken between weeks 55 and 70, from a patient treated with tofacitinib. These TCRs come from a human donor with alopecia areata. Each CDR3 is given with its conserved first and last residue. The D gene is left open where the match is weak.

j_call v_call d_call cdr3_aa
TRBJ2-5 TRBV13 - CASSSEVRGPETQYF
TRBJ2-7 TRBV9 - CASSVGQSYEQYF
TRBJ1-2 TRBV18 - CASSPPSGESYGYTF
TRBJ2-7 TRBV11-2 - CASSLAFADRPSSYEQYF
TRBJ2-3 TRBV13 - CASSRGGDRWSDTQYF
TRBJ2-1 TRBV27 TRBD1 CASSLFWPGTGGNEQFF
TRBJ1-2 TRBV5-1 - CASSLEGSYGYTF
TRBJ1-5 TRBV30 - CAWSVRQGLDQPQHF
TRBJ2-1 TRBV29-1 - CSALGPSYNEQFF
TRBJ2-7 TRBV2 - CASSRSGISYEQYF
TRBJ1-2 TRBV19 - CASSAPGSGQTNYGYTF
TRBJ2-3 TRBV6-4 TRBD2 CASSLTSGSTDTQYF
TRBJ2-1 TRBV7-9 TRBD1 CASRLQGTYNEQFF
TRBJ1-2 TRBV30 - CAWSQGNRYGYTF
TRBJ2-7 TRBV7-6 - CASSLSGREIYEQYF
TRBJ2-3 TRBV2 TRBD2 CASSEAGRLASTDTQYF
TRBJ1-2 TRBV14 - CASSQDKGGYGYTF
TRBJ1-4 TRBV6-5 TRBD1 CASSTGATNEKLFF
TRBJ2-1 TRBV14 - CASSQDRVGAYNEQFF
TRBJ1-1 TRBV30 - CAWSEGGTEAFF
TRBJ1-1 TRBV9 TRBD1 CASSGTGANTEAFF
TRBJ1-1 TRBV9 - CASSPDGTNTEAFF
TRBJ2-5 TRBV9 TRBD1 CASSAEGQVVETQYF